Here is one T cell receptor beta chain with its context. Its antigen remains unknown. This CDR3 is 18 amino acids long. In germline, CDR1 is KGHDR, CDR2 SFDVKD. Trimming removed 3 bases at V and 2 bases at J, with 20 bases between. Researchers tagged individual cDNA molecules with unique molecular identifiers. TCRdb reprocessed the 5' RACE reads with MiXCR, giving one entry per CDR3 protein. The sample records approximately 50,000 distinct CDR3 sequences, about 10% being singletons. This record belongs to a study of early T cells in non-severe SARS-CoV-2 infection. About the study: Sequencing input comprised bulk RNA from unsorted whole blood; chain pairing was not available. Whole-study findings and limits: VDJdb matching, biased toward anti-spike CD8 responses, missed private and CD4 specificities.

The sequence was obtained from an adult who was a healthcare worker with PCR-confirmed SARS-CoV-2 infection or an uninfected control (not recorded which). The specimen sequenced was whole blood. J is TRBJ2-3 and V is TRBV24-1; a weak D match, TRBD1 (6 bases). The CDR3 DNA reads TGTGCCACCAGTGATCCTTCGTTTGGGGGCGGAGACACAGATACGCAGTATTTT. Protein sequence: CATSDPSFGGGDTDTQYF.